These 25 T cell receptor beta chains were all obtained from the same sample, sequenced in a study of T cell changes during pregnancy in multiple sclerosis. Assay used: immunoSEQ multiplex PCR; TCRdb lists only in-frame clones, some missing. Among 30,000 to 50,000 clones listed, approximately 90% were seen once. The sample in question was CD4+ T cells from peripheral blood mononuclear cells, obtained in the third trimester of pregnancy. The origin of the receptors is a female donor in good health, enrolled as a control in a pregnancy study.

This sequence joins TRBV2 and TRBJ1-2, with 9 bases identical to TRBD1. Germline V gene lookup returns CDR1 SNHLY and CDR2 FYNNEI. The junction had 11 bases not matched to a gene; V was cut back by 7 bases and J by 8 bases. CDR3 length equals 14 residues. Written as DNA, the CDR3 is TGTGCCAGCAATCCGGGACAGGGCAGGAGGGGCTACACCTTC. Protein: CASNPGQGRRGYTF.

The chain employs TRBV4-2 and TRBJ2-7, with D maybe TRBD1 (5 bases). V shed 0 bases and J shed 6 bases, with 15 bases lying between them. Looked up from germline, CDR1 is LGHNA and CDR2 is YNFKEQ. CDR3 length: 15 amino acids. CDR3: CASSQESQGSLEQYF. The CDR3 coding sequence is TGTGCCAGCAGCCAAGAGAGCCAGGGTTCGCTCGAGCAGTACTTC.

This sequence joins TRBV6-1 and TRBJ2-3, with 11 bases that match TRBD2. The CDR3 loop spans 15 amino acids. V dropped 2 bases and J dropped 4; count of bases not matched to a gene: 2. The germline gives CDR1 MNHNS, CDR2 SASEGT. The CDR3 here is CASSELAGGPDTQYF. As DNA, the CDR3 is TGTGCCAGCAGTGAATTAGCGGGGGGGCCAGATACGCAGTATTTT.

The chain links TRBV28 to TRBJ2-5; 9 bases fit TRBD1. The V segment lost 5 bases and the J segment 4 bases; nucleotides outside the gene matches: 8. In germline, CDR1 is MDHEN, CDR2 SYDVKM. The CDR3 has 15 amino acids. CDR3 loop: CASSHPTGGGETQYF. The CDR3 DNA is TGTGCCAGCAGTCACCCGACAGGGGGAGGAGAGACCCAGTACTTC.

The chain recombines TRBV28 with TRBJ1-2, with 9 bases lining up with TRBD1. The V gene end was trimmed by 6 bases and the J gene end by 4 bases; junction bases not matched to a gene: 6. The CDR3 spans 14 residues. Germline CDR1 MDHEN, CDR2 SYDVKM. Here the CDR3 DNA reads TGTGCCAGCAGCAAAGGGACAGGGCTCTATGGCTACACCTTC. It translates to CASSKGTGLYGYTF.

V and J are TRBV2 and TRBJ2-1; possible D gene TRBD2, 5 bases. Trimming took 3 bases from V and 12 from J, leaving 21 bases between them. The CDR3 extends over 15 amino acids. Germline values: CDR1 SNHLY, CDR2 FYNNEI. The CDR3: CASSEWTYSSRGQFF. CDR3 sequence (DNA): TGTGCCAGCAGTGAGTGGACTTACAGCTCCAGAGGGCAGTTCTTC.

The chain recombines TRBV5-1 with TRBJ2-7; tentative D call: TRBD1 (5 bases). V lost 0 bases and J lost 3, with 16 bases in between. The CDR3 covers 16 residues. CDR1 and CDR2 from the germline V gene are SGHRS and YFSETQ. The CDR3 DNA follows: TGCGCCAGCAGCTTGGCCCCGCGTCTAGGGGTCTACGAGCAGTACTTC. Its protein is CASSLAPRLGVYEQYF.

This sequence joins TRBV9 and TRBJ2-3; TRBD2 is a possible D gene (6 bases). The CDR3 sequence is 18 residues long. Germline loops: CDR1 SGDLS, CDR2 YYNGEE. V was clipped by 1 base and J by 1 base, with 19 bases between them. The CDR3 region has the DNA TGTGCCAGCAGCGTATTGGGGGGTTACGTAGGGGGCACAGATACGCAGTATTTT. Translating gives CASSVLGGYVGGTDTQYF.

The genes are TRBV18 and TRBJ2-1, with 10 bases fitting TRBD2. The V and J ends lost 0 bases and 5 bases, in that order; junction bases with no gene match: 4. This CDR3 has 16 amino acids. CDR1 KGHSH and CDR2 LQKENI come from the germline V gene. In DNA, the CDR3 is TGTGCCAGCTCACCACCGGGCCTAGCGGGGGACAATGAGCAGTTCTTC. It yields the protein CASSPPGLAGDNEQFF.

The J gene is TRBJ1-2, the V gene TRBV6-4; weak D call: TRBD1 (5 bases). V was clipped by 6 bases and J by 0 bases, with 14 bases between them. Germline loops: CDR1 MRHNA, CDR2 SNTAGT. This CDR3 is 15 amino acids long. The CDR3 loop is CASRGRGSANYGYTF. The DNA for the CDR3 is TGTGCCAGCAGAGGACGGGGGTCTGCTAACTATGGCTACACCTTC.

V is TRBV5-4 and J is TRBJ2-1, with 11 bases lining up with TRBD2. The CDR3 loop spans 16 amino acids. The V gene's germline CDR1 is SGHNT and CDR2 YYREEE (reference sequence). Unmatched junction bases numbered 5, after V lost 0 bases and J lost 6 bases. DNA of the CDR3: TGTGCCAGCAGCTTGGGGCTTAGCGGGGGGGCCAATGAGCAGTTCTTC. Protein: CASSLGLSGGANEQFF.

V is TRBV7-9 and J is TRBJ2-3, with D possibly being TRBD2 (5 bases). V shed 0 bases and J shed 6 bases, with 7 bases lying between them. CDR3 length equals 13 residues. Germline CDR1 and CDR2: SEHNR and FQNEAQ (reference sequence). The CDR3 nucleotides are TGTGCCAGCAGCTTAGCGGGAGTTGATACGCAGTATTTT. It is translated as CASSLAGVDTQYF.

This chain links TRBV30 with TRBJ1-5; D remains ambiguous. Germline V gene lookup returns CDR1 GTSNPN and CDR2 SVGIG (reference sequence). The V end lost 4 bases, the J end lost 4 bases, and 8 bases lay between the germline ends. The CDR3 contains 12 residues. Written as DNA, the CDR3 is TGTGCCTGGAACTGGAGAAATCAGCCCCAGCATTTT. It yields the protein CAWNWRNQPQHF.

The J gene is TRBJ1-4, the V gene TRBV4-1; perhaps TRBD1 as D (5 bases). Trimming took 1 base from V and 8 from J, leaving 17 bases between them. The CDR3 totals 16 residues. Germline V CDR1 and CDR2: MGHRA, YSYEKL. CDR3 sequence: CASSQGMSRESEKLFF. DNA of the CDR3: TGCGCCAGCAGCCAAGGGATGAGCAGGGAATCCGAAAAACTGTTTTTT.

This chain connects TRBV2 to TRBJ2-4; TRBD1 is a possible D gene (6 bases). Germline V gene sequence: CDR1 SNHLY, CDR2 FYNNEI. With 7 bases removed from V and 0 bases from J, the gap between germline ends came to 16 bases. This CDR3 contains 16 residues. DNA for the CDR3: TGTGCCAGCACCTCTCGACAGGACCTAGCCAAAAACATTCAGTACTTC. Protein: CASTSRQDLAKNIQYF.

The chain carries TRBV19 and TRBJ2-4; TRBD1 might be the D (6 bases). Germline V lookup: CDR1 LNHDA, CDR2 SQIVND (reference sequence). The length of the CDR3 is 16 residues. Trimming pared 5 bases from V and 1 base from J, leaving 15 bases between. For the CDR3, the DNA is TGTGCCAGTAGTTGGTCAGGGGCTACTGCCAAAAACATTCAGTACTTC. Its protein product is CASSWSGATAKNIQYF.

V gene TRBV7-9 combines with J gene TRBJ1-3; D perhaps matches TRBD1 (5 bases). The V and J ends lost 5 bases and 8 bases respectively, with 13 bases between them. The CDR3 runs to 13 residues. Germline assignment: CDR1 SEHNR and CDR2 FQNEAQ (reference sequence). The CDR3 loop is CASSPSGADTIYF. CDR3 in DNA: TGTGCCAGCAGCCCCAGTGGGGCCGACACCATATATTTT.

The V and J genes are TRBV7-9 and TRBJ2-7; no clear D. The CDR3 length is 13 residues. Germline loops: CDR1 SEHNR, CDR2 FQNEAQ (reference sequence). V dropped 4 bases and J dropped 7 bases, with 14 bases sitting between them. The CDR3 nucleotides are TGTGCCAGCAGCTCGACCGGCGCGAGGGAGCAGTACTTC. This gives the protein CASSSTGAREQYF.

The chain combines TRBV4-2 with TRBJ2-5; the match to TRBD2 covers 11 bases. Trimming removed 4 bases from V and 2 bases from J; junction bases left unmatched: 6. The CDR3 totals 16 residues. CDR1 LGHNA and CDR2 YNFKEQ come from the germline V gene. The chain's CDR3 is CASSPGLAGAQETQYF. CDR3 sequence (DNA): TGTGCCAGCAGCCCCGGACTAGCGGGCGCACAAGAGACCCAGTACTTC.

The rearrangement uses TRBV2 and TRBJ1-1; no clear D. Trimming took off 5 bases at V and 3 bases at J, with 13 bases between the two ends. This CDR3 is built from 14 residues. Per germline, CDR1 SNHLY and CDR2 FYNNEI. The CDR3 DNA reads as TGTGCCAGCAGTTCTCAACTGAGGGACACTGAAGCTTTCTTT. Residues: CASSSQLRDTEAFF. The complete variable domain, with remaining parts taken from reference TRBV2 and TRBJ1-1, reads EPEVTQTPSHQVTQMGQEVILRCVPISNHLYFYWYRQILGQKVEFLVSFYNNEISEKSEIFDDQFSVERPDGSNFTLKIRSTKLEDSAMYFCASSSQLRDTEAFFGQGTRLTVV.

The V gene is TRBV27, the J gene TRBJ2-2; D is ambiguous. The V end lost 2 bases, the J end lost 4 bases, and 8 bases lay between the germline ends. The length of the CDR3 is 14 residues. Germline CDR1 is MNHEY and CDR2 is SMNVEV (reference sequence). The CDR3 sequence: CASSLLPSTGELFF. Here the CDR3 DNA reads TGTGCCAGCAGTTTACTCCCCAGCACCGGGGAGCTGTTTTTT.

The chain carries TRBV19 and TRBJ2-1; 7 nucleotides match TRBD1. CDR1 is LNHDA, CDR2 SQIVND, per germline (reference sequence). This CDR3 contains 14 residues. With V trimmed by 6 bases and J by 5 bases, 7 bases remained unmatched. The chain's CDR3 is CASRPQGFDNEQFF. The CDR3 bases are TGTGCCAGTAGACCACAGGGGTTCGACAATGAGCAGTTCTTC. Together with reference TRBV19 and TRBJ2-1, the CDR3 gives the full variable domain: DGGITQSPKYLFRKEGQNVTLSCEQNLNHDAMYWYRQDPGQGLRLIYYSQIVNDFQKGDIAEGYSVSREKKESFPLTVTSAQKNPTAFYLCASRPQGFDNEQFFGPGTRLTVL.

CDR3 residues: CASSQDGLAGGTYEQYF. The CDR3 DNA is TGTGCCAGCAGCCAAGATGGACTAGCGGGGGGGACCTACGAGCAGTACTTC. This chain links TRBV14 with TRBJ2-7; 15 bases map to TRBD2. The CDR3 consists of 17 residues. Germline V gene sequence: CDR1 SGHDN, CDR2 FVKESK. The trim removed 0 bases at V and 2 bases at J, leaving 2 bases unmatched. The variable domain in full, completed from reference TRBV14 and TRBJ2-7, reads EAGVTQFPSHSVIEKGQTVTLRCDPISGHDNLYWYRRVMGKEIKFLLHFVKESKQDESGMPNNRFLAERTGGTYSTLKVQPAELEDSGVYFCASSQDGLAGGTYEQYFGPGTRLTVT.

A remark on this clone: One end of the junction fails to match germline, which may point to a read error. The chain has TRBV5-1 and TRBJ1-6; the match to TRBD1 covers 7 bases. Germline V CDR1 and CDR2: SGHRS, YFSETQ. The CDR3 spans 15 residues. CDR3 coding DNA: TGCGCCAGCAGCTCAGGGGGGACAGACAATTCACCCCCCCACTTT. The encoded protein is CASSSGGTDNSPPHF.

The rearrangement uses TRBV30 and TRBJ1-1, with D unclear. The CDR3 is 13 residues long. Germline CDR1 reads GTSNPN; CDR2 reads SVGIG (reference sequence). Trimming shortened V by 2 bases and J by 3 bases, and 10 bases separated the two germline ends. CDR3 amino acids: CAWSLGSDTEAFF. CDR3 DNA: TGTGCCTGGAGTCTAGGCTCGGACACTGAAGCTTTCTTT.